This paragraph reports one T cell receptor (beta chain). Its antigen remains unidentified. Sorted-subset replicate PCR reactions contained 150 to 200 ng DNA, corresponding to about 30,000 T cell genomes. TCRdb keeps only in-frame clones here, not all; method: immunoSEQ multiplex PCR. The data contain 90,000 to 120,000 clones, about 72% of them singletons. The data were obtained in a study of shared clonotypes between healthy human individuals. The V gene end was trimmed by 0 bases and the J gene end by 5 bases; junction bases not matched to a gene: 8. Germline CDR1 reads MNHNS; CDR2 reads SASEGT. There are 16 residues in the CDR3. Study-level findings and limits: Researchers found naive subsets generally carried larger estimated richness than memory subsets.

The chain is built from TRBV6-1 and TRBJ2-5, with TRBD2 matching 8 bases. Source material: memory CD8+ T cells sorted from blood. The subset here: CD45RO+ cells pooled with CCR7-negative TemRA cells. The sequence was obtained from a woman aged 25 to 45 in good health. The CDR3 loop is CASSEAHGRGGETQYF. The CDR3 DNA sequence: TGTGCCAGCAGTGAAGCCCACGGGAGGGGAGGTGAGACCCAGTACTTC.